This T cell receptor (beta chain) came from a study of EBV T-cell therapy then PD-1 blockade in nasopharyngeal carcinoma. Assay: immunoSEQ multiplex PCR; the TCRdb copy retains only in-frame clones and omits some. The sample yields about 22,000 clones, 82% seen once. Treatment given: AdE1-LMPpoly-expanded autologous EBV-specific T-cell therapy followed by anti-PD-1 nivolumab. This clone was found once. Its specificity is not known. The sample in question was CD8+ T cells from blood, obtained at day -245 from a patient whose treatment included autologous EBV-specific T cells and nivolumab. The TCR comes from a man between 35 and 55 years old with nasopharyngeal carcinoma.

The chain's CDR3 is CASSQARGGGGITGELFF. CDR3 nucleotides: TGCGCCAGCAGCCAAGCCAGAGGAGGCGGGGGCATTACCGGGGAGCTGTTTTTT. The gene calls are TRBV4-3 and TRBJ2-2; maybe TRBD2 (7 bases). V lost 1 base and J lost 5, with 20 bases in between. Germline CDR1 and CDR2: LGHNA and YSLEER. This CDR3 spans 18 amino acids.